Listed below are T cell receptor beta chains from one sample, sequenced in a study of control samples from healthy donors and cancer patients. Sequencing was performed with immunoSEQ multiplex PCR; in TCRdb, only in-frame clones are kept and a portion is missing. The table shows 200,000 to 250,000 clones, with just under 95% occurring only once. Input material: blood. These receptors were obtained from a man in his fifties or sixties in good health. The CDR3 runs from the conserved cysteine through the conserved F or W. Fields, in order: D gene, J gene, V gene, CDR3 DNA, CDR3 protein. A D gene is named only where the DNA matches it firmly.

NA,TRBJ1-2,TRBV5-7,TGTGCCAGCAGCTTGGGGGCGGGGGTCAGGGAGATGAAGTTCTATGGCTACACCTTC,CASSLGAGVREMKFYGYTF
NA,TRBJ1-1,TRBV13,TGTGCCAGCAGCAGCCGGGACCTAGGCACTGAAGCTTTCTTT,CASSSRDLGTEAFF
NA,TRBJ2-5,TRBV5-8,TGTGCCAGCAAACTGGGGGCGCGAGAGACCCAGTACTTC,CASKLGARETQYF
NA,TRBJ2-7,TRBV6-5,TGTGCCAGTGAGGGACAAAGCTACGAGCAGTACTTC,CASEGQSYEQYF
NA,TRBJ2-2,TRBV6-5,TGTGCCAGCTCGCGGCTCCCCGGGAAGGGGGAGCTGTTTTTT,CASSRLPGKGELFF
NA,TRBJ2-5,TRBV7-9,TGTGCCAGCAGCTTAGGACCACAGTTACAAGAGACCCAGTACTTC,CASSLGPQLQETQYF
NA,TRBJ1-6,TRBV5-4,TGTGCCAGCAGCTTGGACAGGATAACACCCCTCCACTTT,CASSLDRITPLHF
NA,TRBJ1-4,TRBV27,TGTGCCAGCAGTTCTGGACTGGGTAATGAAAAACTGTTTTTT,CASSSGLGNEKLFF
TRBD1,TRBJ1-1,TRBV6-2/TRBV6-3,TGTGCCAGCAGTTCCCCAGGACAGGGGGTGAACACTGAAGCTTTCTTT,CASSSPGQGVNTEAFF
NA,TRBJ2-1,TRBV19,TGTGCCAGTAGTATAGGCGATGAGCAGTTCTTC,CASSIGDEQFF
TRBD1,TRBJ1-2,TRBV3-1/TRBV3-2,TGTGCCAGCAGCCAAGGGGGACAGGGGGCGCTTAGAAATGGCTACACCTTC,CASSQGGQGALRNGYTF
NA,TRBJ2-2,TRBV24-1,TGTGCCACCAGAGCAGGGCAGGGTAACACCGGGGAGCTGTTTTTT,CATRAGQGNTGELFF
NA,TRBJ1-1,TRBV12-3/TRBV12-4,TGTGCCAGCAGCCCCACGGGGGTCACTGAAGCTTTCTTT,CASSPTGVTEAFF
TRBD2,TRBJ2-1,TRBV3-1/TRBV3-2,TGTGCCAGCAGCCCCGCGAGCGGGGGTATTTACAATGAGCAGTTCTTC,CASSPASGGIYNEQFF
TRBD1,TRBJ1-3,TRBV5-1,TGCGCCAGCAGACGCCGGGGACAGGGTGAAAACACCATATATTTT,CASRRRGQGENTIYF